Listed below are T cell receptor beta chains from one sample, sequenced in a study of cytomegalovirus exposure and HLA in healthy donors. Some clones are missing from TCRdb's copy, which holds only in-frame ones; the method was immunoSEQ multiplex PCR. This repertoire shows 150,000 to 200,000 clones, around 70% found once; its top ten account for 2.9%. Sequencing input: PBMCs. The source of these receptors is a male donor in good health and CMV-seronegative. Both conserved end residues are trimmed from each CDR3. Only some rows state a clone size, as once, few, many or a class for expanded clones.

j_call | v_call | clone_size | cdr3_aa
TRBJ2-2 | TRBV23-1 | . | ASSQWDWTGANTGELF
TRBJ1-4 | TRBV6-5 | . | ASSYGQGNEKLF
TRBJ1-5 | TRBV7-6 | few | ASSPTGDQPQH
TRBJ1-2 | TRBV28 | . | ASSRTTSGYGYT
TRBJ1-5 | TRBV19 | . | ASSHDRTRNQPQH
TRBJ1-5 | TRBV28 | . | ASSLTGGWRGNQPQH
TRBJ2-3 | TRBV11-2 | once | ASSLGGGGGGTDTQY
TRBJ2-2 | TRBV28 | . | ASSPTSYTVGAGELF
TRBJ2-1 | TRBV6-1 | . | ASSELAGGGNEQF
TRBJ2-3 | TRBV5-1 | . | ASSFSSVDTQY
TRBJ1-2 | TRBV30 | few | AWSARVIGYT
TRBJ1-2 | TRBV15 | . | ATSREGTYGYT
TRBJ2-7 | TRBV29-1 | . | SVGQDSYEQY